The 2 T cell receptor beta chains presented below share a single source sample, sequenced in a study of beta chain features in type 1 diabetes (dated by TCRdb to 2016 to 2018). The protocol used for the library was the immunoSEQ multiplex PCR assay. The High Capacity cDNA Reverse Transcription Kit was used to reverse transcribe all of the isolated RNA, meaning that expressed TCRB transcripts were what got sequenced. Not all clones reach the TCRdb copy of this immuneACCESS table, which keeps in-frame sequences only. Checked studies attribute under half of the gap to unresolved V genes and leave the rest unexplained. This sample is represented by roughly 160,000 clones; around 8% of them were singletons. The ten most abundant clones make up about 0.9% of the sample. These receptors have no identified antigens. The paper as a whole reports these results and caveats: A moderate but significant shortening of TCRB CDR3 length was observed in type 1 diabetes patients in all four CD4+ subsets.

Sequencing was carried out using central memory CD4+ T cells from blood. These receptors originate from a woman aged 40 to 50 with type 1 diabetes.

The chain couples TRBV18 to TRBJ2-3, with 10 positions matching TRBD1. The CDR3 length is 15 residues. The junction had 4 bases not matched to a gene; V was cut back by 6 bases and J by 1 base. From germline, CDR1 is KGHSH and CDR2 LQKENI. CDR3 loop: CASSQTGGRTDTQYF. DNA of the CDR3: TGTGCCAGCTCCCAGACAGGGGGCCGCACAGATACGCAGTATTTT.

This clone has only a few counts. The rearrangement links TRBV7-9 to TRBJ2-1, with TRBD1 as a possible D gene (6 bases). Germline CDR1 SEHNR, CDR2 FQNEAQ (reference sequence). This CDR3 contains 12 residues. V lost 4 bases and J lost 8, with 9 bases in between. The chain's CDR3 is CASSSQGYEQFF. In nucleotides, the CDR3 is TGTGCCAGCAGCTCACAGGGCTATGAGCAGTTCTTC.